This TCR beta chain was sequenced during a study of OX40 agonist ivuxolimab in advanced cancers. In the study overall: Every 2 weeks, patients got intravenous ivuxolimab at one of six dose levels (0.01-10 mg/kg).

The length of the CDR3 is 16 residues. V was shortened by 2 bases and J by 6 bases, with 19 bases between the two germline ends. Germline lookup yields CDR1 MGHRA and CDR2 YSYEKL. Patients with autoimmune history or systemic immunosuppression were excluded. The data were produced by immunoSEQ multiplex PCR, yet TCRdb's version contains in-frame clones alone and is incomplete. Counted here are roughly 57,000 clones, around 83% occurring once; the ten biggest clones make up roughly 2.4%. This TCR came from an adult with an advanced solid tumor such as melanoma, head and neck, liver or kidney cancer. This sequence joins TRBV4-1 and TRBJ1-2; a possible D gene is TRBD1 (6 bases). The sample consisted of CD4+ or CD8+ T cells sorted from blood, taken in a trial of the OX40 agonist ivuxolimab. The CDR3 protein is CASSQSLQGKKDGYTF. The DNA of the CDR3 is TGCGCCAGCAGCCAATCACTACAGGGTAAAAAGGATGGCTACACCTTC.